This T cell receptor (beta chain) emerged from a study of T cells in localized non-small cell lung cancer. Study results and caveats: In the blood, greater T cell density corresponded to longer overall survival. Appearance in adjacent lung was seen for a median around 60 of the top 100 tumor clones.

The V gene lost 4 bases and the J gene lost 6 bases, with 10 bases spanning the gap. Germline assignment: CDR1 MNHEY and CDR2 SVGAGI. The CDR3 length is 13 residues. With respect to this clone: The antigen is undetermined.

The data were produced by immunoSEQ multiplex PCR, yet TCRdb's version contains in-frame clones alone and is incomplete. The sample has roughly 27,000 clones; approximately 89% are singletons. The chain recombines TRBV6-5 with TRBJ2-1; D is perhaps TRBD2 (6 bases). The origin of this receptor is a female donor at least 60 years old with stage I lung adenocarcinoma. Sequenced material: peripheral blood, taken before any cancer treatment. CDR3 region: CASSSETSNEQFF. For the CDR3, the DNA is TGTGCCAGCAGTTCCGAGACTAGCAATGAGCAGTTCTTC.